Sequencing of this T cell receptor beta chain was carried out in a study of T cells in localized non-small cell lung cancer. Study outcomes and limitations: Detection in adjacent lung was observed for a median approximately 52 of the top 100 tumor clones.

Points on this clone: What it binds is unknown.

Assay: immunoSEQ multiplex PCR; the TCRdb copy retains only in-frame clones and omits some. The table includes approximately 25,000 clones, around 90% detected once. Trimming took off 4 bases at V and 0 bases at J, with 13 bases between the two ends. Germline V lookup: CDR1 SQVTM, CDR2 ANQGSEA. The CDR3 has 16 residues. The sample in question was peripheral blood, obtained before any cancer treatment. The chain recombines TRBV29-1 with TRBJ2-6; tentative D call: TRBD1 (6 bases). The receptor's source is a woman aged 40-69 years with stage I lung adenocarcinoma. The CDR3 loop reads CSVAGTTGSGANVLTF. CDR3 nucleotides: TGCAGCGTTGCAGGGACAACCGGCTCTGGGGCCAACGTCCTGACTTTC.